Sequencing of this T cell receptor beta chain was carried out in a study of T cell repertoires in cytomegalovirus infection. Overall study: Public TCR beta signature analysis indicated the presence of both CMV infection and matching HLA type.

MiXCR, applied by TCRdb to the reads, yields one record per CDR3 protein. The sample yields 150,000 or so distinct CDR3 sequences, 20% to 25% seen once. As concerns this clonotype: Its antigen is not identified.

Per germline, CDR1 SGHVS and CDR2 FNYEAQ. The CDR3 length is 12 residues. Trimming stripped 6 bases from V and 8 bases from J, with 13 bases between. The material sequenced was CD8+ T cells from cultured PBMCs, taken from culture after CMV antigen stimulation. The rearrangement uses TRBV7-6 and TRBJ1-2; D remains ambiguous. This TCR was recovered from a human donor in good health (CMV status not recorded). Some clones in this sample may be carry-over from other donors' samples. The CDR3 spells CASSTGLAGYTF. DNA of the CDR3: TGTGCCAGCAGTACCGGGCTCGCCGGCTACACCTTC.